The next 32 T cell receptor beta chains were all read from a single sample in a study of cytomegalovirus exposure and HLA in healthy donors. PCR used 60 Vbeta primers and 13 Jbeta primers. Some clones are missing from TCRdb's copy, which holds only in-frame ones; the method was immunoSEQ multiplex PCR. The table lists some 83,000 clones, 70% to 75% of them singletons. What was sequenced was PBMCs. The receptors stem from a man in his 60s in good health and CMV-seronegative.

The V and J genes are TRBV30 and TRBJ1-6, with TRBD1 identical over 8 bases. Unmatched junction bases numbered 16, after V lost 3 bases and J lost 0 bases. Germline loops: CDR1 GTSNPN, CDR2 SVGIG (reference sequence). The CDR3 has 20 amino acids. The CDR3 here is CAWRRRSGRQGNSYNSPLHF. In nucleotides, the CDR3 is TGTGCCTGGAGACGACGCTCGGGGAGACAGGGGAACTCCTATAATTCACCCCTCCACTTT.

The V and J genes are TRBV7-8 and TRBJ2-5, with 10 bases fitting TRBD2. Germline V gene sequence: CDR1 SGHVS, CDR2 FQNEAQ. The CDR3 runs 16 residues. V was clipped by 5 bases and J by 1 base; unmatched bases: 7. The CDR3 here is CASSPVLAGFQETQYF. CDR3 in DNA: TGTGCCAGCAGCCCAGTACTAGCGGGGTTCCAAGAGACCCAGTACTTC.

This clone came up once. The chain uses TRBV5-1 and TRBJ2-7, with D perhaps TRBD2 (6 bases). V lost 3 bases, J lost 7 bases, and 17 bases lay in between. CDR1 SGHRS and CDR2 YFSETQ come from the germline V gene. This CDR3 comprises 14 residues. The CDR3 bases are TGCGCCAGCAGCTGGGGGGTCGGTGGTTTGGAGCAGTACTTC. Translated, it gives CASSWGVGGLEQYF.

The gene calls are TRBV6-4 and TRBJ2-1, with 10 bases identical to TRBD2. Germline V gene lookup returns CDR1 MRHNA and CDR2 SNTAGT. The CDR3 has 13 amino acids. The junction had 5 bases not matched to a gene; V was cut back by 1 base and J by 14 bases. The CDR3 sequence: CASSDLRAGGEFF. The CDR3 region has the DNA TGTGCCAGCAGTGACTTGCGAGCGGGGGGGGAGTTCTTC.

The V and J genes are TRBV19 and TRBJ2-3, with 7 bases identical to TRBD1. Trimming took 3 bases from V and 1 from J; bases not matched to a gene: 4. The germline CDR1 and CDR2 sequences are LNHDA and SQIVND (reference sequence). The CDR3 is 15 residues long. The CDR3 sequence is CASSIRDRGTDTQYF. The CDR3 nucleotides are TGTGCCAGTAGTATCCGGGACAGAGGCACAGATACGCAGTATTTT.

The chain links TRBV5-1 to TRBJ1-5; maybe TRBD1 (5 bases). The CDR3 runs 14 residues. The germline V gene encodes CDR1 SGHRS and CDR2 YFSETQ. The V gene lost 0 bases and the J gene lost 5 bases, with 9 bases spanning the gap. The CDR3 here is CASSLEPGDQPQHF. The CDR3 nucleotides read TGCGCCAGCAGCTTGGAACCGGGGGATCAGCCCCAGCATTTT.

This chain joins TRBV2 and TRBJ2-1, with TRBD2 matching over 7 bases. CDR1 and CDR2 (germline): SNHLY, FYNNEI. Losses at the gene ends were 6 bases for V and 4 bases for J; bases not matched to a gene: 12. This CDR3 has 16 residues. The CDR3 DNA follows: TGTGCCAGCAGGCCCCTCCAGCGGGGTGGTTACAATGAGCAGTTCTTC. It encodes CASRPLQRGGYNEQFF.

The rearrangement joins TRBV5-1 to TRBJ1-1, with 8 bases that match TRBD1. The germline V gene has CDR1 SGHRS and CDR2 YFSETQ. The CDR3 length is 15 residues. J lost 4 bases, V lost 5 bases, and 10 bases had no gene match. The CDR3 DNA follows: TGCGCCAGCAGAGCTCAGGGGGCGCTGGGCACTGAAGCTTTCTTT. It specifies CASRAQGALGTEAFF.

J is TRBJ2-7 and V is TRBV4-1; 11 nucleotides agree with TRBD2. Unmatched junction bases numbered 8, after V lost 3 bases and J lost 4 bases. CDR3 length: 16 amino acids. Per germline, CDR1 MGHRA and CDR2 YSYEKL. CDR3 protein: CASSQGTSGGQYEQYF. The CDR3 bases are TGCGCCAGCAGCCAGGGAACTAGCGGGGGACAATACGAGCAGTACTTC.

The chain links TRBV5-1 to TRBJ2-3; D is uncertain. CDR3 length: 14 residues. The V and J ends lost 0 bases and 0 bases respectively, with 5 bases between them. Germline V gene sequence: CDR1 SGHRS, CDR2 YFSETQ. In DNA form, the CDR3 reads TGCGCCAGCAGCTTGGGGCCCAGCACAGATACGCAGTATTTT. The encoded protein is CASSLGPSTDTQYF. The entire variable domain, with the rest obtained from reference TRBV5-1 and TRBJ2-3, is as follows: KAGVTQTPRYLIKTRGQQVTLSCSPISGHRSVSWYQQTPGQGLQFLFEYFSETQRNKGNFPGRFSGRQFSNSRSEMNVSTLELGDSALYLCASSLGPSTDTQYFGPGTRLTVL.

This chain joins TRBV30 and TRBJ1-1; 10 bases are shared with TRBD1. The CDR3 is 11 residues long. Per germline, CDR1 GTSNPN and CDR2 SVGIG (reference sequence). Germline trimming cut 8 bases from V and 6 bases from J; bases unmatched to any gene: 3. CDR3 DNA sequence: TGTGCCCGCGGGACAGGGGCTGAAGCTTTCTTT. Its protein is CARGTGAEAFF.

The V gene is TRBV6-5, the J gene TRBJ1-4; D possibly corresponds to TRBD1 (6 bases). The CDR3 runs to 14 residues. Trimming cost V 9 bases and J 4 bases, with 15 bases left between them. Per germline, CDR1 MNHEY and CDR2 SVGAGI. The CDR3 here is CASRNHRDNEKLFF. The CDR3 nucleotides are TGTGCCAGTCGCAACCACAGGGATAATGAAAAACTGTTTTTT.

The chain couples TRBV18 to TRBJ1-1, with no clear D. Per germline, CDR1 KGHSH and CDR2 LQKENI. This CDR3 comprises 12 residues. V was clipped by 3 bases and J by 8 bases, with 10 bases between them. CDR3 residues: CASSPPNREAFF. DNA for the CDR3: TGTGCCAGCTCACCCCCTAACAGAGAAGCTTTCTTT.

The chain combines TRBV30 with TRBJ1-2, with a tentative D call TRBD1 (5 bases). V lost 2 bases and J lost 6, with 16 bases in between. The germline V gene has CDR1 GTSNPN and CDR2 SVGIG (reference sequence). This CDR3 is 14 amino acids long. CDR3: CAWSPAALQDGYTF. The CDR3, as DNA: TGTGCCTGGAGTCCGGCGGCCCTACAGGATGGCTACACCTTC.

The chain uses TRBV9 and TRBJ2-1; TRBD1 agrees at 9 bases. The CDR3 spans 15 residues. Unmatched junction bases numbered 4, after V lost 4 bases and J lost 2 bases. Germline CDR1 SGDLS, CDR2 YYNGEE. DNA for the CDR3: TGTGCCAGCAGCCCCGGGACAGGGCCCTACAATGAGCAGTTCTTC. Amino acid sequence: CASSPGTGPYNEQFF. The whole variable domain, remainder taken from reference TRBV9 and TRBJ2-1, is DSGVTQTPKHLITATGQRVTLRCSPRSGDLSVYWYQQSLDQGLQFLIQYYNGEERAKGNILERFSAQQFPDLHSELNLSSLELGDSALYFCASSPGTGPYNEQFFGPGTRLTVL.

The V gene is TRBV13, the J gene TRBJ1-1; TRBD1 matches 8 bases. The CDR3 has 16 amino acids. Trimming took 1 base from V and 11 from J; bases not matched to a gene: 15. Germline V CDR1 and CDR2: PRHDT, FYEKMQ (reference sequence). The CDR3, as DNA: TGTGCCAGCAGCTTAGTAACAGGGGGGGGATTACGAGGGGCTTTCTTT. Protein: CASSLVTGGGLRGAFF.

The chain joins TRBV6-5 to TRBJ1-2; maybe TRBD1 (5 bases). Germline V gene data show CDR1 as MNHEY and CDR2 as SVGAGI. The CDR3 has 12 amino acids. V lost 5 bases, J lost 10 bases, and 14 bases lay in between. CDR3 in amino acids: CASSHDRHDYTF. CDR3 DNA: TGTGCCAGCAGTCATGACAGACATGACTACACCTTC.

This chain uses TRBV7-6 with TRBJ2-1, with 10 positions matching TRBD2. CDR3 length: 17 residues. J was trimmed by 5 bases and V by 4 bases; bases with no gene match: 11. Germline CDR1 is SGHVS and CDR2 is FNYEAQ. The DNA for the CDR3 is TGTGCCAGCAGCTACCCATCTAGCGGGGGTGATGACAATGAGCAGTTCTTC. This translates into CASSYPSSGGDDNEQFF.

DNA for the CDR3: TGCGCCAGCAACAACTGGGACAGGGACGGGGCCAAAAACATTCAGTACTTC. This gives the protein CASNNWDRDGAKNIQYF. V usage is TRBV4-1 and J usage is TRBJ2-4; 9 positions match TRBD1. With 7 bases clipped from V and 1 base from J, the junction kept 11 bases outside the gene matches. The CDR3 runs to 17 residues. Germline CDR1 MGHRA, CDR2 YSYEKL.

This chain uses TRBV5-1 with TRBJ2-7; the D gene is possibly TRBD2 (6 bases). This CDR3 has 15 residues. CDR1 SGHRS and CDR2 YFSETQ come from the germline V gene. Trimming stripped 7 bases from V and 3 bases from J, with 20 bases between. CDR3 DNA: TGCGCCAGCCAGCTTGTTTGGGGAGGCAGCTACGAGCAGTACTTC. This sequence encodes CASQLVWGGSYEQYF.

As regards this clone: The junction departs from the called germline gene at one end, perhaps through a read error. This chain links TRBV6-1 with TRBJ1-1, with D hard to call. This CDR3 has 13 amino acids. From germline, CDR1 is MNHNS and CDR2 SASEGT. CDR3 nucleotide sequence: TGTGCCAGCCGTGAACGGGGGAACACTGAAGCTTTCTTT. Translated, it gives CASRERGNTEAFF.

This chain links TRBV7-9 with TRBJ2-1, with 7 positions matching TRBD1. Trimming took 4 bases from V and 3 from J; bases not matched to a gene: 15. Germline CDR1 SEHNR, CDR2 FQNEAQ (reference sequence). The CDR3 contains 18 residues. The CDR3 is CASSSGQNIANFYNEQFF. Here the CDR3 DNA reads TGTGCCAGCAGCTCGGGACAGAACATCGCTAATTTCTACAATGAGCAGTTCTTC.

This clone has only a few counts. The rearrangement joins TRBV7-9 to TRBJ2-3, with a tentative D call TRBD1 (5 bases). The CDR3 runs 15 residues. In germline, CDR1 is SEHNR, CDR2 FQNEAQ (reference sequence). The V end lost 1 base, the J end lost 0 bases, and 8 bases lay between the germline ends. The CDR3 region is CASSLGQSSTDTQYF. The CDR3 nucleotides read TGTGCCAGCAGCTTAGGACAGTCTAGCACAGATACGCAGTATTTT. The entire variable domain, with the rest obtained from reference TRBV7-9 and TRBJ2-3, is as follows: DTGVSQNPRHKITKRGQNVTFRCDPISEHNRLYWYRQTLGQGPEFLTYFQNEAQLEKSRLLSDRFSAERPKGSFSTLEIQRTEQGDSAMYLCASSLGQSSTDTQYFGPGTRLTVL.

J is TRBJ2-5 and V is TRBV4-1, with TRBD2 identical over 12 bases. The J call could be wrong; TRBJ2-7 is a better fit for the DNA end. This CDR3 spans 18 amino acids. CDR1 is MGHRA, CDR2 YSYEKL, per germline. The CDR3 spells CASSSRLAGATGPYEQYF. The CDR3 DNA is TGCGCCAGCAGCTCTCGACTAGCGGGGGCTACAGGACCCTACGAGCAGTACTTC.

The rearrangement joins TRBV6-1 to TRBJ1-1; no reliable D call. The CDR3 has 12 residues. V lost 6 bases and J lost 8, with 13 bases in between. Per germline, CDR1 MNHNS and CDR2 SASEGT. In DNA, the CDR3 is TGTGCCAGCAGCCTCGCGAAGTGGGAAGCTTTCTTT. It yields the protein CASSLAKWEAFF.

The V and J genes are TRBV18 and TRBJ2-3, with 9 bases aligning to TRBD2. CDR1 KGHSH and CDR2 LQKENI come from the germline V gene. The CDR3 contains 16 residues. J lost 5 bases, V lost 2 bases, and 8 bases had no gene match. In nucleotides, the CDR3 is TGTGCCAGCTCACCAGCTCGCGGGGGGGCCGAAGATACGCAGTATTTT. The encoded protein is CASSPARGGAEDTQYF.

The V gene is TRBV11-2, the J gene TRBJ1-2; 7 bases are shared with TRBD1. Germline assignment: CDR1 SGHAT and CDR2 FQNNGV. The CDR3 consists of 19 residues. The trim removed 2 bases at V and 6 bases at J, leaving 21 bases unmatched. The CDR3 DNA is TGTGCCAGCAGCTTACCCAACGCCCGGAGGGGGCCTCGCGATCATGGCTACACCTTC. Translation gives CASSLPNARRGPRDHGYTF.

The CDR3 loop is CAWGGTGGYTF. CDR3 in DNA: TGTGCCTGGGGGGGGACGGGTGGCTACACCTTC. The chain links TRBV30 to TRBJ1-2, with D possibly being TRBD1 (5 bases). V lost 5 bases, J lost 7 bases, and 11 bases lay in between. The germline V gene encodes CDR1 GTSNPN and CDR2 SVGIG (reference sequence). There are 11 residues in the CDR3.

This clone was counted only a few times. Here the CDR3 reads CASSPRDRGHHEQYF. The CDR3, as DNA: TGTGCCAGCAGCCCTAGGGACAGGGGGCACCACGAGCAGTACTTC. The chain employs TRBV27 and TRBJ2-7; 12 bases map to TRBD1. V shed 6 bases and J 5 bases; nucleotides not matched to a gene: 8. The CDR3 sequence is 15 residues long. The V gene's germline CDR1 is MNHEY and CDR2 SMNVEV (reference sequence).

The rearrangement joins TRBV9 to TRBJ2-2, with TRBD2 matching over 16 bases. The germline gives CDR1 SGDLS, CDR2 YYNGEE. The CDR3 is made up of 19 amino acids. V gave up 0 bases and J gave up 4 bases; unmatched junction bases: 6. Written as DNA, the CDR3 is TGTGCCAGCAGCGTAGTGGGACTAGCGGGGGGGCCGGTCACCGGGGAGCTGTTTTTT. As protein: CASSVVGLAGGPVTGELFF.

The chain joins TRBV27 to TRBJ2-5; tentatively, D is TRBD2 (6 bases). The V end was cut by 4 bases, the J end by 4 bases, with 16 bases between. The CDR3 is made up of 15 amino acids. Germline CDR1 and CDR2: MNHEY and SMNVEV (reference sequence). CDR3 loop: CASSSRIRGGETQYF. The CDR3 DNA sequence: TGTGCCAGCAGTTCGCGGATCCGGGGAGGAGAGACCCAGTACTTC.

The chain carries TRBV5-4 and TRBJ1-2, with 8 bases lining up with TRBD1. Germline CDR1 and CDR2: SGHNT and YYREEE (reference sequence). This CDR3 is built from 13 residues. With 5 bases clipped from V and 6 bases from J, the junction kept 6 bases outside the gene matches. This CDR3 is CASRAPGGDGYTF. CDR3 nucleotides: TGTGCCAGCAGGGCACCAGGGGGCGATGGCTACACCTTC. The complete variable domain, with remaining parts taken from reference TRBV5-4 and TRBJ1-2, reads ETGVTQSPTHLIKTRGQQVTLRCSSQSGHNTVSWYQQALGQGPQFIFQYYREEENGRGNFPPRFSGLQFPNYSSELNVNALELDDSALYLCASRAPGGDGYTFGSGTRLTVV.